This record looks at one TCR beta chain sequence and its context. 13 Jbeta primers and 60 Vbeta primers were used for the PCR. The method was immunoSEQ multiplex PCR; TCRdb's version includes in-frame clones alone and lacks a portion of them. The profile shows approximately 190,000 clones, over 70% of them singletons. The sample is drawn from a study of cytomegalovirus exposure and HLA in healthy donors. The germline V gene has CDR1 SGHAT and CDR2 FQNNGV. Trimming removed 8 bases at V and 11 bases at J, with 15 bases between. The CDR3 is 11 amino acids. Input material: PBMCs. The sequence derives from a man aged 40-50 years in good health and CMV-seropositive. This rearrangement joins TRBV11-2 to TRBJ1-2; D call uncertain. CDR3 sequence (DNA): TGTGCCAGCCCCTTCCGTGTCCCGTACACCTTC. Translated: CASPFRVPYTF.